These 26 T cell receptor beta chains were all obtained from the same sample, sequenced in a study of blood T cell repertoires in COVID-19. Repertoires were generated with immunoSEQ multiplex PCR, while TCRdb's copy carries only in-frame clones and drops some. The repertoire includes about 130,000 clones, about 70% of them detected once, and roughly 5.5% sits in the top ten. The specimen was peripheral blood. The source is a man between 60 and 75 years old with acute or convalescent COVID-19.

This clone was detected only once. The chain uses TRBV6-1 and TRBJ2-5; weak D call: TRBD2 (6 bases). CDR3 length: 16 residues. Deletions cut 1 base from V and 4 bases from J, with 16 bases between. The germline V gene has CDR1 MNHNS and CDR2 SASEGT. The CDR3 is CASSEVRGMGRETQYF. CDR3 sequence (DNA): TGTGCCAGCAGTGAAGTTCGCGGGATGGGACGAGAGACCCAGTACTTC.

A few counts support this clone. The V gene is TRBV7-2, the J gene TRBJ1-2, with 7 bases matching TRBD1. Germline V gene sequence: CDR1 SGHTA, CDR2 FQGNSA. The CDR3 runs 14 residues. The trim removed 6 bases at V and 4 bases at J, leaving 8 bases unmatched. CDR3 bases: TGTGCCAGCAGTCCCGACAGGGACATCTATGGCTACACCTTC. This sequence encodes CASSPDRDIYGYTF.

The chain links TRBV29-1 to TRBJ1-1, with a possible D match to TRBD1 (6 bases). Looked up from germline, CDR1 is SQVTM and CDR2 is ANQGSEA. The CDR3 length is 13 residues. This CDR3 is CCTSQGLNTEAFF. The CDR3 bases are TGCTGCACTTCACAGGGCCTGAACACTGAAGCTTTCTTT.

This chain connects TRBV10-1 to TRBJ2-1, with 12 bases lining up with TRBD2. Germline loops: CDR1 WNHNN, CDR2 SYGVQD (reference sequence). After removal of 0 bases from V and 1 base from J, the junction contained 10 bases not matched to a gene. The CDR3 runs 20 residues. CDR3 residues: CASSESRLAGVGGSYNEQFF. The CDR3 DNA sequence: TGCGCCAGCAGTGAGTCGAGACTAGCGGGGGTAGGGGGTTCCTACAATGAGCAGTTCTTC.

The V and J genes are TRBV7-3 and TRBJ1-4; 7 nucleotides align to TRBD1. CDR3 length equals 15 residues. V was pared by 2 bases and J by 3 bases, with 3 bases of the junction left unmatched. Germline V gene sequence: CDR1 SGHTA, CDR2 FQGTGA. This chain's CDR3 is CASSLGGGPNEKLFF. The CDR3 nucleotides are TGTGCCAGCAGCTTAGGAGGGGGCCCTAATGAAAAACTGTTTTTT.

The gene calls are TRBV6-1 and TRBJ1-5; tentatively, D is TRBD1 (5 bases). This CDR3 comprises 16 residues. V lost 3 bases and J lost 3, with 15 bases in between. The germline V gene has CDR1 MNHNS and CDR2 SASEGT. The CDR3 loop is CASSDIRGVTNQPQHF. DNA for the CDR3: TGTGCCAGCAGTGATATCCGGGGGGTTACCAATCAGCCCCAGCATTTT.

This chain uses TRBV27 with TRBJ1-1, with TRBD1 identical over 9 bases. The J segment lost 1 base and the V segment lost 5 bases, leaving 8 bases of the junction unmatched. This CDR3 is built from 16 residues. Germline CDR1 is MNHEY and CDR2 is SMNVEV (reference sequence). The CDR3 nucleotides read TGTGCCAGCAGTACAGGGGGCTATCGCAGGAACACTGAAGCTTTCTTT. Translating gives CASSTGGYRRNTEAFF.

The CDR3 protein is CASSPRPAGGRDTQYF. CDR3 DNA: TGCGCCAGCAGCCCCCGGCCAGCGGGGGGCAGAGATACGCAGTATTTT. The V gene is TRBV5-1, the J gene TRBJ2-3; TRBD2 matches 9 bases. CDR1 is SGHRS, CDR2 YFSETQ, per germline. The CDR3 loop spans 16 amino acids. Unmatched junction bases numbered 11, after V lost 4 bases and J lost 5 bases.

This clone has a handful of counts. The CDR3 region is CASSLSSSGPSAFF. Here the CDR3 DNA reads TGTGCCAGCAGTTTAAGCTCGTCAGGCCCCTCGGCTTTCTTT. The chain combines TRBV27 with TRBJ1-1; D remains ambiguous. Germline lookup yields CDR1 MNHEY and CDR2 SMNVEV (reference sequence). Trimming removed 2 bases from V and 11 bases from J, with 18 bases in between. The CDR3 contains 14 residues.

The chain uses TRBV20-1 and TRBJ2-7; TRBD2 aligns across 11 bases. V gave up 3 bases and J gave up 6 bases; unmatched junction bases: 7. CDR3 length: 14 residues. Germline CDR1 is DFQATT and CDR2 is SNEGSKA (reference sequence). The CDR3: CSASNPGLAGEQYF. For the CDR3, the DNA is TGCAGTGCTAGTAACCCCGGACTAGCGGGCGAGCAGTACTTC.

The chain is built from TRBV5-1 and TRBJ1-4; weak D call: TRBD1 (6 bases). The V end lost 4 bases, the J end lost 3 bases, and 16 bases lay between the germline ends. CDR3 length equals 16 residues. Germline values: CDR1 SGHRS, CDR2 YFSETQ. The chain's CDR3 is CASSGGGQAPNEKLFF. CDR3 nucleotides: TGCGCCAGCAGCGGGGGCGGGCAGGCGCCTAATGAAAAACTGTTTTTT. Complete variable domain (other parts from reference TRBV5-1 and TRBJ1-4): KAGVTQTPRYLIKTRGQQVTLSCSPISGHRSVSWYQQTPGQGLQFLFEYFSETQRNKGNFPGRFSGRQFSNSRSEMNVSTLELGDSALYLCASSGGGQAPNEKLFFGSGTQLSVL.

The chain combines TRBV5-4 with TRBJ1-2, with D perhaps TRBD1 (6 bases). Between the trimmed V and J ends, which lost 5 bases and 1 base, there was a span of 12 bases. The CDR3 sequence is 14 residues long. The germline V gene has CDR1 SGHNT and CDR2 YYREEE (reference sequence). CDR3 sequence (DNA): TGTGCCAGCAGTACCCAAGGGGGTAACTATGGCTACACCTTC. It encodes CASSTQGGNYGYTF. Supplemented by reference TRBV5-4 and TRBJ1-2, the full variable domain reads ETGVTQSPTHLIKTRGQQVTLRCSSQSGHNTVSWYQQALGQGPQFIFQYYREEENGRGNFPPRFSGLQFPNYSSELNVNALELDDSALYLCASSTQGGNYGYTFGSGTRLTVV.

V gene TRBV5-8 combines with J gene TRBJ1-4; 8 bases match TRBD1. CDR1 is SGHTS, CDR2 YDEGEE, per germline. CDR3 size: 16 residues. After removal of 4 bases from V and 8 bases from J, the junction contained 13 bases not matched to a gene. The CDR3: CASSHQLGQGEEKLFF. CDR3 sequence (DNA): TGTGCCAGCAGCCACCAACTCGGACAGGGCGAGGAAAAACTGTTTTTT. Full variable domain (remainder filled in from reference TRBV5-8 and TRBJ1-4): EAGVTQSPTHLIKTRGQQATLRCSPISGHTSVYWYQQALGLGLQFLLWYDEGEERNRGNFPPRFSGRQFPNYSSELNVNALELEDSALYLCASSHQLGQGEEKLFFGSGTQLSVL.

V gene TRBV7-2 combines with J gene TRBJ2-2; D is unclear. This CDR3 spans 17 amino acids. CDR1 SGHTA and CDR2 FQGNSA come from the germline V gene. V shed 0 bases and J shed 4 bases, with 15 bases lying between them. The CDR3 region has the DNA TGTGCCAGCAGCTTAGCGCTGGCCAAAGGAGTCACCGGGGAGCTGTTTTTT. This sequence encodes CASSLALAKGVTGELFF.

The chain links TRBV9 to TRBJ2-3; TRBD2 agrees at 13 bases. Germline CDR1 and CDR2: SGDLS and YYNGEE. The V and J ends lost 4 bases and 6 bases, in that order; junction bases with no gene match: 8. The CDR3 runs 16 residues. This CDR3 is CASSRTSGSIWDTQYF. CDR3 DNA: TGTGCCAGCAGCAGGACTAGCGGGAGCATTTGGGATACGCAGTATTTT.

The V call is TRBV7-2, the J call TRBJ1-4; no firm D call. The CDR3 sequence is 13 residues long. CDR1 is SGHTA and CDR2 is FQGNSA in the germline V gene. Trimming took off 11 bases at V and 8 bases at J, with 18 bases between the two ends. The CDR3: CAETTNLGEKLFF. DNA of the CDR3: TGTGCCGAAACGACAAACCTGGGCGAAAAACTGTTTTTT.

The genes are TRBV29-1 and TRBJ2-3; 7 nucleotides line up with TRBD1. After removal of 6 bases from V and 4 bases from J, the junction contained 13 bases not matched to a gene. The germline gives CDR1 SQVTM, CDR2 ANQGSEA. The CDR3 is made up of 15 amino acids. The CDR3, as DNA: TGCAGCGTCGGCCAGAGACAGGGCGGTCCAGATACGCAGTATTTT. This codes for CSVGQRQGGPDTQYF.

The CDR3 sequence is CASSNRGTGRLNEKLFF. The CDR3 DNA sequence: TGTGCCAGCAGTAACCGAGGGACAGGCCGGCTTAATGAAAAACTGTTTTTT. This chain uses TRBV27 with TRBJ1-4; 8 nucleotides match TRBD1. With V trimmed by 5 bases and J by 4 bases, 12 bases remained unmatched. CDR1 and CDR2 (germline): MNHEY, SMNVEV (reference sequence). The CDR3 extends over 17 amino acids.

This chain connects TRBV12-3 or TRBV12-4 to TRBJ1-1; 7 nucleotides align to TRBD1. The CDR3 spans 12 residues. V shed 1 base and J 10 bases; nucleotides not matched to a gene: 3. The CDR3 here is CASSLEAGGAFF. CDR3 nucleotides: TGTGCCAGCAGTTTAGAAGCAGGGGGAGCTTTCTTT.

The rearrangement links TRBV11-1 to TRBJ1-2; no reliable D call. The V and J ends lost 1 base and 3 bases respectively, with 6 bases between them. The germline CDR1 and CDR2 sequences are SGHAT and FQDESV (reference sequence). The CDR3 extends over 13 amino acids. CDR3 sequence reads: CASSLDRDYGYTF. In nucleotides, the CDR3 is TGTGCCAGCAGCTTAGATAGAGACTATGGCTACACCTTC.

The chain has TRBV6-6 and TRBJ1-1; no reliable D call. Germline values: CDR1 MNHNY, CDR2 SVGAGI (reference sequence). The germline V and J ends were trimmed by 4 bases and 4 bases, with 10 bases remaining between them. The CDR3 consists of 13 residues. DNA of the CDR3: TGTGCCAGCAGTTCTACACGGAGCACTGAAGCTTTCTTT. This sequence encodes CASSSTRSTEAFF.

This rearrangement joins TRBV28 to TRBJ1-1; no definite D call. The CDR3 runs 12 residues. CDR1 MDHEN and CDR2 SYDVKM come from the germline V gene. V lost 6 bases and J 7 bases, leaving 12 bases between the germline ends. The CDR3 region is CASRERVSEAFF. CDR3 nucleotide sequence: TGTGCCAGCAGGGAACGGGTCAGTGAAGCTTTCTTT.

This sequence joins TRBV20-1 and TRBJ2-3, with D unclear. Germline lookup yields CDR1 DFQATT and CDR2 SNEGSKA (reference sequence). This CDR3 region has 13 residues. V was pared by 3 bases and J by 4 bases, with 11 bases between. CDR3 in amino acids: CSASLRISDTQYF. The CDR3 DNA sequence: TGCAGTGCTAGTTTGCGGATTTCAGATACGCAGTATTTT.

The chain is built from TRBV6-4 and TRBJ1-2, with 11 bases identical to TRBD1. CDR1 and CDR2 (germline): MRHNA, SNTAGT. J was trimmed by 5 bases and V by 3 bases; bases with no gene match: 8. The CDR3 covers 16 residues. The chain's CDR3 is CASSDVRTGGAYGYTF. The CDR3 nucleotides read TGTGCCAGCAGTGATGTCAGGACAGGGGGCGCATATGGCTACACCTTC.

This clone showed up just a few times. The genes are TRBV11-2 and TRBJ2-7, with a possible D match to TRBD1 (6 bases). CDR1 SGHAT and CDR2 FQNNGV come from the germline V gene. V lost 8 bases, J lost 3 bases, and 11 bases lay in between. The CDR3 covers 12 residues. CDR3 sequence: CASERTVYEQYF. The CDR3 region has the DNA TGTGCCAGCGAACGGACAGTCTACGAGCAGTACTTC.

This rearrangement joins TRBV19 to TRBJ2-2, with D perhaps TRBD2 (6 bases). This CDR3 region has 16 residues. Germline V gene lookup returns CDR1 LNHDA and CDR2 SQIVND (reference sequence). V lost 6 bases, J lost 0 bases, and 14 bases lay in between. CDR3: CASSWAGTANTGELFF. Here the CDR3 DNA reads TGTGCCAGTAGCTGGGCCGGGACTGCGAACACCGGGGAGCTGTTTTTT.